This passage covers 32 T cell receptor beta chains from one sample sequenced in a study of T cell responses to AZD1222 COVID-19 vaccine. Clones were read by immunoSEQ multiplex PCR, and TCRdb kept only the in-frame ones, dropping some. The sample records 150,000 to 200,000 clones, roughly 87% being singletons. Sequenced material: peripheral blood, taken 28 days after the second AZD1222 dose. These receptors were obtained from an adult who received the AZD1222 COVID-19 vaccine.

The chain uses TRBV7-9 and TRBJ2-1; 15 nucleotides match TRBD2. This CDR3 spans 19 amino acids. With 4 bases clipped from V and 7 bases from J, the junction kept 14 bases outside the gene matches. Germline loops: CDR1 SEHNR, CDR2 FQNEAQ (reference sequence). The CDR3 bases are TGTGCCAGCAGCTCCCCGGGACTAGCGGGGGGATCGTGGGGGAATGAGCAGTTCTTC. Residues: CASSSPGLAGGSWGNEQFF.

The chain recombines TRBV3-1 (or the pseudogene TRBV3-2) with TRBJ2-5, with D maybe TRBD2 (5 bases). CDR1 and CDR2 from the germline V gene are LGHDT and YNNKEL (reference sequence). CDR3 length: 13 residues. V was shortened by 8 bases and J by 5 bases, with 15 bases between the two germline ends. CDR3 residues: CASARAGGETQYF. CDR3 DNA: TGTGCCAGCGCCCGCGCGGGTGGGGAGACCCAGTACTTC.

V is TRBV7-2 and J is TRBJ2-1; 8 positions match TRBD2. Germline lookup yields CDR1 SGHTA and CDR2 FQGNSA. The ends lost 2 bases at V and 4 bases at J; junction bases unmatched: 4. The CDR3 has 15 residues. In DNA form, the CDR3 reads TGTGCCAGCAGCTTATCTCCGGGGGGGTACAATGAGCAGTTCTTC. It yields the protein CASSLSPGGYNEQFF.

V gene TRBV18 combines with J gene TRBJ1-4; weak D call: TRBD1 (5 bases). The CDR3 has 14 residues. Germline values: CDR1 KGHSH, CDR2 LQKENI. The V gene lost 5 bases and the J gene lost 7 bases, with 14 bases spanning the gap. The CDR3 nucleotides are TGTGCCAGCTCAAACAGGAACGAGGGTGAAAAACTGTTTTTT. This translates into CASSNRNEGEKLFF.

This chain links TRBV11-1 with TRBJ2-3; D not certain. V was trimmed by 5 bases and J by 6 bases, leaving 9 bases between them. The CDR3 is made up of 12 amino acids. Per germline, CDR1 SGHAT and CDR2 FQDESV (reference sequence). The CDR3: CASSPELDTQYF. DNA of the CDR3: TGTGCCAGCAGCCCAGAGCTGGATACGCAGTATTTT. The full variable domain, its missing parts supplied by reference TRBV11-1 and TRBJ2-3, is EAEVAQSPRYKITEKSQAVAFWCDPISGHATLYWYRQILGQGPELLVQFQDESVVDDSQLPKDRFSAERLKGVDSTLKIQPAELGDSAMYLCASSPELDTQYFGPGTRLTVL.

The chain has TRBV29-1 and TRBJ1-5; 8 nucleotides match TRBD1. This CDR3 is 13 amino acids long. The V gene end was trimmed by 7 bases and the J gene end by 4 bases; junction bases not matched to a gene: 6. Germline V gives CDR1 SQVTM, CDR2 ANQGSEA. The CDR3 coding sequence is TGCAGCGCGAGCCGGGACAGGAATCAGCCCCAGCATTTT. Its translation is CSASRDRNQPQHF.

This clone has just a few counts. V and J are TRBV29-1 and TRBJ1-1; D is unclear. Trimming shortened V by 3 bases and J by 0 bases, and 8 bases separated the two germline ends. Germline assignment: CDR1 SQVTM and CDR2 ANQGSEA. This CDR3 spans 13 amino acids. CDR3 residues: CSVDAAMNTEAFF. As DNA, the CDR3 is TGCAGCGTTGACGCAGCCATGAACACTGAAGCTTTCTTT.

The chain carries TRBV28 and TRBJ1-1; D not certain. The CDR3 contains 12 residues. Germline values: CDR1 MDHEN, CDR2 SYDVKM. V lost 2 bases and J lost 4, with 5 bases in between. The CDR3 DNA reads as TGTGCCAGCAGTTTAAGTTCCACTGAAGCTTTCTTT. Its protein is CASSLSSTEAFF.

This clone was recorded once. The rearrangement uses TRBV30 and TRBJ2-6; maybe TRBD2 (5 bases). CDR1 and CDR2 from the germline V gene are GTSNPN and SVGIG (reference sequence). Trimming removed 1 base from V and 0 bases from J, with 22 bases in between. The CDR3 has 20 residues. CDR3 protein: CAWSDLFDRFRGSGANVLTF. The CDR3 region has the DNA TGTGCCTGGAGTGACCTCTTCGACCGTTTCCGGGGCTCTGGGGCCAACGTCCTGACTTTC.

The chain carries TRBV25-1 and TRBJ2-5; 7 positions agree with TRBD2. Germline trimming cut 6 bases from V and 1 base from J; bases unmatched to any gene: 8. The germline CDR1 and CDR2 sequences are MGHDK and SYGVNS. There are 15 residues in the CDR3. The CDR3 nucleotides are TGTGCCAGCAGATTAGGCGGGGGAAGCCAAGAGACCCAGTACTTC. Translation gives CASRLGGGSQETQYF. The whole variable domain, remainder taken from reference TRBV25-1 and TRBJ2-5, is EADIYQTPRYLVIGTGKKITLECSQTMGHDKMYWYQQDPGMELHLIHYSYGVNSTEKGDLSSESTVSRIRTEHFPLTLESARPSHTSQYLCASRLGGGSQETQYFGPGTRLLVL.

The chain uses TRBV15 and TRBJ2-1, with D possibly matching TRBD1 (6 bases). Trimming pared 0 bases from V and 8 bases from J, leaving 20 bases between. This CDR3 comprises 17 residues. Germline V gene sequence: CDR1 LNHNV, CDR2 YYDKDF (reference sequence). The CDR3, as DNA: TGTGCCACCAGCAGAGATTCAGGGGTGAACGGCAGGGATGAGCAGTTCTTC. This gives the protein CATSRDSGVNGRDEQFF.

The chain uses TRBV28 and TRBJ1-4, with D possibly being TRBD1 (5 bases). Germline V gene lookup returns CDR1 MDHEN and CDR2 SYDVKM. The CDR3 totals 15 residues. The V gene lost 9 bases and the J gene lost 1 base, with 15 bases spanning the gap. The CDR3 spells CASQGTPGTNEKLFF. CDR3 in DNA: TGTGCCAGTCAAGGGACTCCGGGAACTAATGAAAAACTGTTTTTT.

This chain uses TRBV28 with TRBJ1-2; D possibly corresponds to TRBD1 (5 bases). V was clipped by 5 bases and J by 0 bases, with 13 bases between them. The length of the CDR3 is 15 residues. In germline, CDR1 is MDHEN, CDR2 SYDVKM. The CDR3 DNA reads TGTGCCAGCAGTCCACTCCGGGGGGCTAACTATGGCTACACCTTC. The encoded protein is CASSPLRGANYGYTF.

The chain links TRBV19 to TRBJ2-3; 9 positions agree with TRBD1. The CDR3 has 15 amino acids. Germline CDR1 reads LNHDA; CDR2 reads SQIVND (reference sequence). The junction had 4 bases not matched to a gene; V was cut back by 3 bases and J by 3 bases. CDR3 DNA: TGTGCCAGTAGTATGCGGGACAGGGAAACAGATACGCAGTATTTT. Protein product: CASSMRDRETDTQYF.

The chain joins TRBV30 to TRBJ2-1, with TRBD2 matching over 7 bases. CDR1 is GTSNPN and CDR2 is SVGIG in the germline V gene (reference sequence). There are 14 residues in the CDR3. Germline trimming cut 4 bases from V and 3 bases from J; bases unmatched to any gene: 6. The CDR3 region is CAWTGTNNYNEQFF. The CDR3, as DNA: TGTGCCTGGACCGGGACTAACAACTACAATGAGCAGTTCTTC.

The chain carries TRBV6-5 and TRBJ2-3, with D possibly being TRBD2 (6 bases). The V end lost 0 bases, the J end lost 5 bases, and 15 bases lay between the germline ends. Per germline, CDR1 MNHEY and CDR2 SVGAGI. The CDR3 covers 16 residues. CDR3 amino acids: CASSYSRRGLGDTQYF. CDR3 nucleotide sequence: TGTGCCAGCAGTTACTCGAGGCGGGGCCTCGGAGATACGCAGTATTTT.

The chain couples TRBV12-3 or TRBV12-4 to TRBJ2-3; D may be TRBD1 or TRBD2 (5 bases each). Trimming removed 5 bases from V and 7 bases from J, with 10 bases in between. The CDR3 is made up of 12 amino acids. In DNA, the CDR3 is TGTGCCAGCAGTACCGGGACGTATACGCAGTATTTT. Residues: CASSTGTYTQYF.

This chain links TRBV4-3 with TRBJ2-6; no clear D gene. The germline V gene has CDR1 LGHNA and CDR2 YSLEER. The CDR3 is 16 amino acids. Between the trimmed V and J ends, which lost 0 bases and 1 base, there was a span of 7 bases. DNA of the CDR3: TGCGCCAGCAGCCAAGAAATGGGATCTGGGGCCAACGTCCTGACTTTC. Amino acid sequence: CASSQEMGSGANVLTF.

The chain employs TRBV30 and TRBJ2-7; D may be TRBD2 (6 bases). There are 15 residues in the CDR3. The germline gives CDR1 GTSNPN, CDR2 SVGIG (reference sequence). V was shortened by 4 bases and J by 0 bases, with 16 bases between the two germline ends. The CDR3 is CAWMGGTRSSYEQYF. As DNA, the CDR3 is TGTGCCTGGATGGGAGGTACTCGTAGCTCCTACGAGCAGTACTTC.

The rearrangement links TRBV3-1 (or the pseudogene TRBV3-2) to TRBJ2-1; unclear D gene. Trimming shortened V by 0 bases and J by 0 bases, and 12 bases separated the two germline ends. CDR1 LGHDT and CDR2 YNNKEL come from the germline V gene (reference sequence). The CDR3 totals 17 residues. CDR3 amino acids: CASSQDEDPSSYNEQFF. The DNA for the CDR3 is TGTGCCAGCAGCCAAGATGAGGACCCGAGCTCCTACAATGAGCAGTTCTTC.

This clone was seen a single time. The chain carries TRBV30 and TRBJ1-1; 9 bases map to TRBD1. Germline CDR1 and CDR2: GTSNPN and SVGIG (reference sequence). There are 17 residues in the CDR3. Trimming removed 3 bases from V and 1 base from J; junction bases left unmatched: 12. The CDR3 sequence: CAWRLQPGQGGNTEAFF. The CDR3 region has the DNA TGTGCCTGGAGACTCCAGCCGGGACAGGGCGGGAACACTGAAGCTTTCTTT.

The V gene is TRBV6-5, the J gene TRBJ1-2; 8 nucleotides align to TRBD1. CDR3 length: 14 residues. Germline CDR1 and CDR2: MNHEY and SVGAGI. The V and J ends lost 0 bases and 7 bases, in that order; junction bases with no gene match: 4. The CDR3 DNA is TGTGCCAGCAGTTACTCACTACAGGGGGGTGGCTACACCTTC. Translation gives CASSYSLQGGGYTF.

This rearrangement joins TRBV5-6 to TRBJ1-2, with a tentative D call TRBD1 (5 bases). CDR3 length: 15 residues. Trimming pared 0 bases from V and 0 bases from J, leaving 9 bases between. From germline, CDR1 is SGHDT and CDR2 YYEEEE. Here the CDR3 reads CASSLVRGPNYGYTF. Written as DNA, the CDR3 is TGTGCCAGCAGCTTGGTTAGGGGCCCTAACTATGGCTACACCTTC.

This chain joins TRBV10-3 and TRBJ1-2; no definite D call. This CDR3 contains 12 residues. V shed 4 bases and J shed 5 bases, with 8 bases lying between them. The germline gives CDR1 ENHRY, CDR2 SYGVKD. In nucleotides, the CDR3 is TGTGCCATCAGTGCGACACCGTATGGCTACACCTTC. Translated: CAISATPYGYTF.

The chain employs TRBV19 and TRBJ2-3, with 8 bases that match TRBD2. CDR3 length equals 17 residues. Germline lookup yields CDR1 LNHDA and CDR2 SQIVND (reference sequence). V dropped 5 bases and J dropped 1; count of bases not matched to a gene: 11. The CDR3 DNA reads TGTGCCAGTAGTCCGTACCCTCAACTAGCGGGCACAGATACGCAGTATTTT. It yields the protein CASSPYPQLAGTDTQYF.

Here the CDR3 reads CASSSRGGDTEAFF. CDR3 DNA: TGTGCCAGCAGCTCCCGGGGGGGGGACACTGAAGCTTTCTTT. The chain joins TRBV7-9 to TRBJ1-1; D perhaps matches TRBD1 (5 bases). In germline, CDR1 is SEHNR, CDR2 FQNEAQ (reference sequence). V gave up 4 bases and J gave up 3 bases, with 12 bases separating them. There are 14 residues in the CDR3.

This chain uses TRBV7-3 with TRBJ2-3; TRBD2 agrees at 12 bases. Trimming cost V 5 bases and J 4 bases; bases outside gene matches: 10. The CDR3 spans 17 residues. CDR1 SGHTA and CDR2 FQGTGA come from the germline V gene. The CDR3 DNA sequence: TGTGCCAGCAGCCCCGGATTGCTAGCGGGGGGGGCAGATACGCAGTATTTT. Protein: CASSPGLLAGGADTQYF.

In its sample, this clone was seen once. This chain uses TRBV24-1 with TRBJ1-1; no clear D gene. The CDR3 length is 12 residues. CDR1 and CDR2 (germline): KGHDR, SFDVKD. V was cut by 4 bases and J by 7 bases, with 9 bases left in between. The CDR3 nucleotides read TGTGCCACCAGTGAAGGACCGGGTGAAGCTTTCTTT. Its translation is CATSEGPGEAFF.

The CDR3 spells CASSIRTGALHF. Here the CDR3 DNA reads TGTGCCAGCAGCATCCGGACCGGTGCCCTCCACTTT. This chain joins TRBV3-1 (or the pseudogene TRBV3-2) and TRBJ1-6; D remains ambiguous. The CDR3 is made up of 12 amino acids. Germline CDR1 is LGHDT and CDR2 is YNNKEL (reference sequence). V lost 5 bases, J lost 14 bases, and 13 bases lay in between.

J is TRBJ1-6 and V is TRBV28; 9 bases line up with TRBD1. Trimming took 7 bases from V and 12 from J; bases not matched to a gene: 10. The CDR3 runs to 14 residues. The germline V gene has CDR1 MDHEN and CDR2 SYDVKM. The CDR3 region is CASTRDRVRVPLHF. The CDR3 DNA sequence: TGTGCCAGCACCAGGGACAGGGTCCGAGTACCCCTCCACTTT.

The chain is built from TRBV5-4 and TRBJ2-4; TRBD1 agrees at 9 bases. Trimming removed 4 bases from V and 6 bases from J; junction bases left unmatched: 5. Germline loops: CDR1 SGHNT, CDR2 YYREEE (reference sequence). CDR3 length: 14 residues. CDR3 in DNA: TGTGCCAGCAGCCGTGGGACAGGGAGAAACATTCAGTACTTC. This translates into CASSRGTGRNIQYF.

The genes are TRBV5-3 and TRBJ2-2, with 10 bases identical to TRBD2. TRBV5-3 is annotated as an ORF whose role is uncertain. CDR3 size: 17 residues. Unmatched junction bases numbered 7, after V lost 4 bases and J lost 1 base. The CDR3 here is CARSGISSGGNTGELFF. The CDR3 DNA sequence: TGTGCCAGAAGCGGAATATCTAGCGGGGGGAACACCGGGGAGCTGTTTTTT.